Listed here is a single T cell receptor beta chain. Its antigen remains unidentified. Sequencing used immunoSEQ v3.0 at survey level. Sequencing was directed toward about 40,000-55,000 T-cell genomes in each sample. TCRdb's table, derived via immunoSEQ multiplex PCR, lists solely in-frame clones and lacks some. The repertoire consists of around 30,000 clones, with around four fifths occurring once and the leading ten covering about 9.3%. Trimming took 5 bases from V and 3 from J, leaving 10 bases between them. Germline-derived CDR1 and CDR2 are MNHNY and SVGAGI (reference sequence). The CDR3 spans 13 residues. This sample was included in a study of long-term antiretroviral therapy in people with HIV. Study results and caveats: It was observed that HIV repertoires exhibited narrower CDR3 length ranges than controls.

The receptor was isolated from a man between 18 and 29 years old with HIV. This rearrangement joins TRBV6-6 to TRBJ1-1; D is undetermined. The specimen was unsorted PBMCs, collected 1.5 years before starting antiretroviral therapy. The DNA for the CDR3 is TGTGCCAGCAGTCACCCCCGGGACACTGAAGCTTTCTTT. Its translation is CASSHPRDTEAFF.